What follows describes a single T cell receptor (beta chain). TCRdb's copy holds only in-frame clones and misses some; the assay was immunoSEQ multiplex PCR. The sample holds about 89,000 clones, around 94% seen once. This entry is derived from a study of T cell changes during pregnancy in multiple sclerosis. This CDR3 contains 21 residues. V shed 1 base, J shed 0 bases, and the junction held 15 bases outside the gene matches. The germline gives CDR1 KGHSH, CDR2 LQKENI. V gene TRBV18 combines with J gene TRBJ2-3; 11 bases are a match to TRBD2. Material: peripheral blood, obtained in the third trimester of pregnancy. The receptor's source is a female donor with multiple sclerosis, enrolled in a pregnancy study. CDR3 protein: CASSPRGTSGSGIWSTDTQYF. In DNA form, the CDR3 reads TGTGCCAGCTCACCACGGGGAACTAGCGGGAGTGGTATTTGGAGCACAGATACGCAGTATTTT.